This record concerns one T cell receptor beta chain sequence. This clonotype was seen more than once but under ten times. Its antigen remains unidentified. Base qualities are not provided; no much larger clone lies one nucleotide away. This specimen comes from a study of patients and donors after allogeneic stem cell transplantation (dated by TCRdb to the early 2020s). The germline V gene encodes CDR1 MDHEN and CDR2 SYDVKM. The CDR3 contains 16 residues, cysteine and phenylalanine counted. The read is trimmed to its CDR3 DNA, 48 bases read in frame from base 1. Trimming costs V 2 bases and J 5 bases, and their ends lie 16 bases apart. Library construction relied on RT-PCR. Sequencing instrument: NextSeq 550. TCRdb took the public reads, trimmed them with fastp at Q25, ran MiXCR for clone calling and kept in-frame beta chains. CDR3 protein duplicates are merged, each entry listing the most common genes and DNA. A total of 150,000 to 200,000 distinct CDR3 sequences appear in this sample, 41% of them only once. Of the sample, 33% falls within the top ten clones.

The rearranged chain carries TRBV28 and TRBJ2-1; the D gene cannot be resolved reliably. The receptor was isolated from a human donor who was either an allogeneic HSCT recipient or a stem cell or donor lymphocyte infusion donor (not recorded which). It is not recorded whose cells these are; they may come from a transplant donor. Sequences were obtained from blood, either unsorted or a sorted T cell fraction (not recorded which). The CDR3 corresponds to CASSLVGMDLNNEQFF. The DNA sequence reads TGTGCCAGCAGTTTAGTAGGAATGGACCTTAACAATGAGCAGTTCTTC.